This TCR beta chain was obtained from a study of CD8 T cells in Susac syndrome. CDR1 is SGHTA and CDR2 is FQGTGA in the germline V gene. This CDR3 spans 16 amino acids. Trimming took off 5 bases at V and 0 bases at J, with 16 bases between the two ends. Random hexamers primed reverse transcription of about 0.45 to 1 ug RNA. TCRdb used MiXCR to reprocess the immunoSEQ multiplex PCR reads, holding one entry per CDR3 protein. The sample shows 71,000 or so distinct CDR3 sequences, just over 95% of them seen only once. Sequenced input: CD4+ T cells from PBMCs. The V and J genes are TRBV7-3 and TRBJ1-2; D uncertain. The receptor's source is a human donor with multiple sclerosis. The CDR3: CASSTPRQQPNYGYTF. CDR3 nucleotides: TGTGCCAGCAGCACCCCAAGGCAACAACCTAACTATGGCTACACCTTC.